This TCR beta chain derives from a study of CD8 T cells in ankylosing spondylitis. Study-level points and caveats: Past studies reported some motif variants in reactive arthritis synovial fluid and blood.

Worth noting for this clonotype: The antigen is undetermined. A junction end diverges from the germline sequence, so it may reflect a read error.

Germline lookup yields CDR1 SQVTM and CDR2 ANQGSEA. The CDR3 covers 16 residues. TCRdb reanalysed the 5' RACE reads using MiXCR and keeps one entry per CDR3 protein. The sample lists a few hundred thousand distinct CDR3 sequences; 18% were seen once. This chain links TRBV29-1 with TRBJ2-1, with 15 bases aligning to TRBD2. The sequencing sample was made of blood, either unsorted or a sorted T cell fraction (not recorded which). The TCR sequence derives from a male donor with ankylosing spondylitis or in good health (not recorded which). Here the CDR3 DNA reads TGCAGCGTTTCCGGGACTAGCGGGAGGATCTACACTGAGCAGTTCTTC. Translated, it gives CSVSGTSGRIYTEQFF.